The rows below give T cell receptor beta chains drawn from one sample of a study of cytomegalovirus exposure and HLA in healthy donors. Produced via immunoSEQ multiplex PCR; TCRdb's table is partial and in-frame only. The sample has over 200,000 clones, approximately 82% seen once; the top ten hold 0.55% to 0.7%. The sample consisted of PBMCs. These receptors were collected from a middle-aged woman in good health and CMV-seronegative. Each CDR3 is given with its conserved first and last residue.

TRBJ1-5 TRBV5-6 CASGRQGSNQPQHF
TRBJ1-4 TRBV5-1 CASSLGPQGGREKLFF
TRBJ1-1 TRBV7-3 CASSLREDTEAFF
TRBJ2-7 TRBV11-2 CASSPGTGSYEQYF
TRBJ2-7 TRBV2 CASSAGQTYEQYF
TRBJ2-7 TRBV7-8 CASSFREQWTYEQYF
TRBJ1-3 TRBV11-3 CASSPQGFGNTIYF
TRBJ2-5 TRBV19 CASSPRVQETQYF
TRBJ1-2 TRBV2 CASSERLTDNYGYTF
TRBJ2-3 TRBV27 CATSQQGSDTQYF
TRBJ2-7 TRBV18 CASSPDRSSYEQYF
TRBJ2-1 TRBV21-1 CASSKDQRGAYNEQFF
TRBJ1-2 TRBV6-1 CATSSGAYGYTF
TRBJ1-1 TRBV30 CAWRRTAGPTEAFF
TRBJ2-2 TRBV11-2 CASRVGAGTGSTGELFF
TRBJ2-7 TRBV28 CASSSTGTGSYEQYF
TRBJ1-1 TRBV7-3 CASSPDRMNTEAFF
TRBJ1-1 TRBV7-9 CASSPWDSLEAFF
TRBJ2-1 TRBV19 CASSMGPGDEQFF
TRBJ2-3 TRBV14 CASAAGDTQYF
TRBJ2-3 TRBV4-2 CASSDTGGGGTDTQYF
TRBJ2-2 TRBV6-5 CASSLLGAGTGELFF
TRBJ2-1 TRBV6-5 CASTGGNEQFF
TRBJ2-7 TRBV19 CASSRTGGVSYEQYF
TRBJ2-5 TRBV14 CASGVAAETQYF
TRBJ2-5 TRBV5-1 CASSQLAGETFQYF
TRBJ1-1 TRBV10-2 CASSDPAGTEAFF
TRBJ1-1 TRBV6-1 CASSESRTANTEAFF
TRBJ2-1 TRBV5-8 CASSSDRGAFNEQFF
TRBJ2-3 TRBV19 CASSTARTDTQYF
TRBJ1-1 TRBV12-5 CASGLPLGGMGQTEAFF
TRBJ1-1 TRBV7-9 CASSSQTGMNTEAFF
TRBJ1-4 TRBV19 CASSTPSGVEKLFF
TRBJ1-5 TRBV6-6 CASSPQGDPNQPQHF
TRBJ2-4 TRBV30 CAWVNRAGANIQYF
TRBJ1-4 TRBV6-1 CATGGQFTEKLFF
TRBJ2-7 TRBV5-1 CASSLDRSSYEQYF
TRBJ2-3 TRBV10-2 CASSEPDRADTQYF
TRBJ2-7 TRBV7-2 CASSLGYYEQYF
TRBJ1-4 TRBV4-2 CASSQDSRGEKLFF
TRBJ2-7 TRBV2 CASTVTGGAYEQYF
TRBJ1-3 TRBV13 CASSLTGRTNTIYF
TRBJ1-1 TRBV19 CASRTGGATEAFF
TRBJ1-5 TRBV5-1 CASSLEPSNQPQHF
TRBJ1-1 TRBV2 CASSEQQGPIF
TRBJ2-7 TRBV6-1 CASRTGPYEQYF
TRBJ2-7 TRBV4-3 CASSQDSRPGYEQYF
TRBJ2-7 TRBV30 CAWRDRVVHEQYF
TRBJ2-4 TRBV30 CAWSWVRGSDIQYF
TRBJ1-5 TRBV18 CASSLLPGQEPQHF
TRBJ2-1 TRBV6-5 CASSYDRQLEQFF
TRBJ1-6 TRBV30 CASYQGNNSPLHF
TRBJ2-3 TRBV7-9 CASSSRDSDTDTQYF
TRBJ1-2 TRBV30 CAWIRTSYGYTF